This T cell receptor (beta chain) was obtained from a study of CD8+CD57+ T cells in acquired aplastic anemia (dated by TCRdb to 2016 to 2018). As for the study more broadly: Extracted DNA from sorted CD4+ and CD8+ cells averaged around 3.3 ug, ranging from about 0.18 to 27.4 ug. Points the paper makes about the study in general: Between patients and healthy controls, no significant difference in CD8+ Simpson's diversity was found (P=0.060). Around 27 CD8+ CDR3 sequences were found to be shared between patients and controls, but these sequences appeared to be highly expressed in patients and within the immunodominant clones of the patients.

Genomic DNA served as template for TCR beta VDJ combination and CDR3 sequence profiling. TCR repertoire sequencing was run on an Illumina HiSeq 2000. Turning to the authors' computational methods: TRBV/TRBJ rearrangement plots, CDR3 size and DJ length profiles, and Simpson's diversity index were used to assess repertoires. The most abundant DNA sequence in the deep sequencing data was taken as the immunodominant clone. CDR3 amino acid sequences were screened for sharing across subjects and were compared with published repertoires and the VDJdb database. In-frame beta chains were kept once TCRdb had trimmed the public reads at Q25 with fastp and called clones with MiXCR. Records with the same CDR3 protein are collapsed into one entry carrying the most frequent genes and DNA. What appears here as the V and J calls and clone size reflects TCRdb's work, not the paper's. The table for this sample lists 150,000 to 200,000 distinct CDR3 sequences; over 60% of them were counted only once. Under 60% of the sample is held by the ten biggest clonotypes.

The germline V gene (reference sequence) provides CDR1 DFQATT and CDR2 SNEGSKA. From the cysteine up to the phenylalanine, the CDR3 has a length of 17 residues. Kept here is only the CDR3 DNA, which spans 51 bases and is read in frame from base 1. V ends up 7 bases short and J 0 bases short, with an unmatched junction base count of 11. In this study, sorted CD4+ and CD8+ T cells from the blood of healthy subjects and of severe aplastic anemia patients had their TCR repertoires deep-sequenced. Ficoll-Paque density gradient centrifugation was used to isolate peripheral blood mononuclear cells. CD4+ and CD8+ T cells were sorted by FACS or magnetic beads before DNA extraction. As regards this clonotype: No antigen is known for it. Base qualities are missing; no much larger clone stands one base away.

Sequenced material: sorted CD4+, CD8+, or CD8+CD57+ T cells (not recorded which) from PBMCs. This chain is built from TRBV20-1 and TRBJ2-6, with 8 middle bases fitting TRBD1. The sequence was collected from a human donor with severe aplastic anemia or a healthy control (not recorded which). The sequenced DNA is TGCAGTGTCCCCTCGGTGACAGGGGTCTCTGGGGCCAACGTCCTGACTTTC. Its protein is CSVPSVTGVSGANVLTF.